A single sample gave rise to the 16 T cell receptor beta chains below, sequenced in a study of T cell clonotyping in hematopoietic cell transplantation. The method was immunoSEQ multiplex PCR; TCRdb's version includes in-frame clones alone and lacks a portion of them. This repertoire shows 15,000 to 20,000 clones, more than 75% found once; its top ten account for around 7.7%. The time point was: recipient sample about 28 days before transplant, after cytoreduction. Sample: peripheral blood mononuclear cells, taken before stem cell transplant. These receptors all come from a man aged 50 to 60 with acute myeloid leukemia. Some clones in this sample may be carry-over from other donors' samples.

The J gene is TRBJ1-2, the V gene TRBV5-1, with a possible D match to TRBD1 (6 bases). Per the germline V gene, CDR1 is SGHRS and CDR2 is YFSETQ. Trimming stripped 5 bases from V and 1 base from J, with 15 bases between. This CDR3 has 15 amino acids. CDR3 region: CASRQIGQINYGYTF. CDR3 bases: TGCGCCAGCAGACAGATTGGACAGATTAACTATGGCTACACCTTC. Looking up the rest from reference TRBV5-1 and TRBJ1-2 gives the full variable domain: KAGVTQTPRYLIKTRGQQVTLSCSPISGHRSVSWYQQTPGQGLQFLFEYFSETQRNKGNFPGRFSGRQFSNSRSEMNVSTLELGDSALYLCASRQIGQINYGYTFGSGTRLTVV.

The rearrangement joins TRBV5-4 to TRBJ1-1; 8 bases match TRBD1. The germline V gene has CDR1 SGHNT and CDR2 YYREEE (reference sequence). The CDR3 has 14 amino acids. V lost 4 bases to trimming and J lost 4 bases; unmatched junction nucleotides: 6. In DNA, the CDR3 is TGTGCCAGCAGCCAAACGGACAGGGTCACTGAAGCTTTCTTT. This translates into CASSQTDRVTEAFF.

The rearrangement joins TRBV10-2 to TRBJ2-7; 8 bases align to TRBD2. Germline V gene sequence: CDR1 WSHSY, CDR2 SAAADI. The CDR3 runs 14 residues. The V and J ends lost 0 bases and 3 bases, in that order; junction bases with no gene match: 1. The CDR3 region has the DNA TGCGCCAGCAGTGAGTCCGGGACTAGCTACGAGCAGTACTTC. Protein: CASSESGTSYEQYF.

CDR3 sequence (DNA): TGTGCCAGCAGCCAAGCATTAGGAACCTTGGGTGGCTACACCTTC. Translating gives CASSQALGTLGGYTF. The V gene is TRBV7-2, the J gene TRBJ1-2, with D hard to call. The CDR3 covers 15 residues. Germline lookup yields CDR1 SGHTA and CDR2 FQGNSA. Trimming cost V 5 bases and J 7 bases, with 20 bases left between them.

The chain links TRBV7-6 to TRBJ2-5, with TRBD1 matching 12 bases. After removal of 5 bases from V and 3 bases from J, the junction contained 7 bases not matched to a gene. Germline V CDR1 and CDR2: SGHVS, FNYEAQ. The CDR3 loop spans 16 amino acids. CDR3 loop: CASSPGDRGLEETQYF. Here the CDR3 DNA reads TGTGCCAGCAGCCCTGGGGACAGGGGGCTGGAAGAGACCCAGTACTTC.

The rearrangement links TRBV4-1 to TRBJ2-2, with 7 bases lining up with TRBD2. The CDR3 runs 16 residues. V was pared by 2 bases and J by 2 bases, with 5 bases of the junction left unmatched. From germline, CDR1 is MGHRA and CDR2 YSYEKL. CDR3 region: CASSQPETSNTGELFF. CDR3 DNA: TGCGCCAGCAGCCAACCAGAGACTAGCAACACCGGGGAGCTGTTTTTT.

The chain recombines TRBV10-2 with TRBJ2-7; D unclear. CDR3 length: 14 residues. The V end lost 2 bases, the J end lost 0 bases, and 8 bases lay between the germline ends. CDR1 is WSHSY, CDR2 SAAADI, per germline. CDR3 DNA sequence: TGCGCCAGCAGTGAGACCGAAATCTCCTACGAGCAGTACTTC. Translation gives CASSETEISYEQYF.

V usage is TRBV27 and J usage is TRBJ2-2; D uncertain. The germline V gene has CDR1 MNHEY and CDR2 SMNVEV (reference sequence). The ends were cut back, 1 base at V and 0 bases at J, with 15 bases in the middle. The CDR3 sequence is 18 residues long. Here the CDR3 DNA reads TGTGCCAGCAGTTTATTTTCTGGACGGGTCGCGAACACCGGGGAGCTGTTTTTT. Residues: CASSLFSGRVANTGELFF.

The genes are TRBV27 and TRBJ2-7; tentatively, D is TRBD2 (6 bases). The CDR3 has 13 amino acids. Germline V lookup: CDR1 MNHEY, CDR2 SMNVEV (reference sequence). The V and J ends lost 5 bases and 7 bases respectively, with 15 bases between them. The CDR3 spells CASSRQEGKEQYF. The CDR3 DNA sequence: TGTGCCAGCAGTCGGCAGGAGGGGAAAGAGCAGTACTTC.

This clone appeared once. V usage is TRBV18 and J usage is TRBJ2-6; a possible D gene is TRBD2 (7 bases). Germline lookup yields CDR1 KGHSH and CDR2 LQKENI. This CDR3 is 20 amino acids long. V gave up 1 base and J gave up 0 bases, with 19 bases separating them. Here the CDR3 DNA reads TGTGCCAGCTCACCACAAAGCCCCGGGGGGCCATACTCTGGGGCCAACGTCCTGACTTTC. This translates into CASSPQSPGGPYSGANVLTF.

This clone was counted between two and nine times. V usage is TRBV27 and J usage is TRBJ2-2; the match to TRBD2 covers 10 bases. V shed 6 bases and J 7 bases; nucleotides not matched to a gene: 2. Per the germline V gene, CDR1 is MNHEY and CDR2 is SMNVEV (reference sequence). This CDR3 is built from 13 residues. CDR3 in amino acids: CASSIAGGGELFF. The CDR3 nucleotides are TGTGCCAGCAGCATAGCGGGGGGCGGGGAGCTGTTTTTT.

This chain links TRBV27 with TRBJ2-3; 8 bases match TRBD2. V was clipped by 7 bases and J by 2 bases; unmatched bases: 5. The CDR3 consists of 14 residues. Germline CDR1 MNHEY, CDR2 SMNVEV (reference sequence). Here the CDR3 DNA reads TGTGCCAGCACGCGACTAGCGCCCACAGATACGCAGTATTTT. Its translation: CASTRLAPTDTQYF.

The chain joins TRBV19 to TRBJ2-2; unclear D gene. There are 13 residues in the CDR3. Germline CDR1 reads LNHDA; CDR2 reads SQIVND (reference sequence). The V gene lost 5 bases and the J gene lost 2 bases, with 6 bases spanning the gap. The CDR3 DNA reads TGTGCCAGTAGTGTCTTCAACACCGGGGAGCTGTTTTTT. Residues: CASSVFNTGELFF. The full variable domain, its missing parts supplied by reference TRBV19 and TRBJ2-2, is DGGITQSPKYLFRKEGQNVTLSCEQNLNHDAMYWYRQDPGQGLRLIYYSQIVNDFQKGDIAEGYSVSREKKESFPLTVTSAQKNPTAFYLCASSVFNTGELFFGEGSRLTVL.

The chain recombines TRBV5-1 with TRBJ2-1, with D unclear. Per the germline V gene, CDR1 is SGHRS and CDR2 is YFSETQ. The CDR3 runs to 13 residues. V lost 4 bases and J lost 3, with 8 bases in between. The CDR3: CASSVNGYNEQFF. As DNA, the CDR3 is TGCGCCAGCAGCGTAAATGGCTACAATGAGCAGTTCTTC.

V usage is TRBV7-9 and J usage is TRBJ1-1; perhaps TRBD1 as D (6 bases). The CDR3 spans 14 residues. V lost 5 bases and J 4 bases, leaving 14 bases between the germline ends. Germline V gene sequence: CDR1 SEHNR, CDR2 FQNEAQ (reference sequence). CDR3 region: CASSPKGVFTEAFF. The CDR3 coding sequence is TGTGCCAGCAGCCCGAAGGGGGTCTTCACTGAAGCTTTCTTT.

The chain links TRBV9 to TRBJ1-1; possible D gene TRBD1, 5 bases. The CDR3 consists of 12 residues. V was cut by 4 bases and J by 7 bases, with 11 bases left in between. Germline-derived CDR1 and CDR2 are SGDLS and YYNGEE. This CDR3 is CASSSRVGEAFF. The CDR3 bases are TGTGCCAGCAGCTCCAGGGTGGGTGAAGCTTTCTTT.